This note documents a single T cell receptor (beta chain) sequence. This clonotype was counted at least ten times. The antigen it recognizes is unknown. No qualities accompany the bases; no much larger clone lies one base away. This sample was taken from a study of early T cells in non-severe SARS-CoV-2 infection (dated by TCRdb to the early 2020s). For the wider study: Because TCR sequencing relied on bulk RNA taken from unsorted whole blood, pairing of alpha and beta chains was not possible.

The method behind the library was 5' RACE. The sequencer listed for this sample is NextSeq 500. To correct for sequencing error and PCR bias, the TCR library protocol tagged individual cDNA molecules with unique molecular identifiers. Both TCR alpha and beta chains were sequenced, and tight co-correlation was observed between alpha and beta sequence abundances in each sample. The original methods were these. V gene, J gene and CDR3 annotation of TCR sequences was performed with Decombinator V4. TCRs were defined as expanded if a significant change between any two time points was detected under a Poisson model with p below 0.0001. TCR abundances were normalised to the total number of TCRs sequenced in each sample and reported as counts per million. TRAV1-2 paired with TRAJ12, TRAJ20 or TRAJ33 defined MAIT TCRs, while TRAV10 paired with TRAJ18 defined iNKT TCRs. VDJdb, accessed 1 November 2021, was searched for CMV, EBV and SARS-CoV-2 annotated TCRs, with TCRs annotated for multiple antigens excluded. The public reads were run again by TCRdb, first through fastp at Q25 and then through MiXCR, and only productive beta chains were kept. Rows are unified per CDR3 protein, each entry keeping the most common DNA and genes. Clone size and V and J calls follow TCRdb, not the original study. In all, the sample holds 45,000 or so distinct CDR3 sequences, and 4% to 4.5% of those were seen once. Around 2.8% of the sample comes from the top ten.

Results and caveats for the whole study, not just this receptor: VDJdb matching was skewed toward anti-spike CD8 responses and likely underestimated virus-specific expansions by missing private and CD4 specificities.

The germline V gene sets CDR1 to SQVTM and CDR2 to ANQGSEA. The CDR3 contains 14 residues, cysteine and phenylalanine counted. Left in the record is the CDR3 DNA by itself, 42 bases read in frame from the first base. V loses 1 base, J loses 0 bases, and the germline ends lie 7 bases apart. A case-control design nested within a healthcare worker cohort in London, UK, was used, with weekly nasopharyngeal swab PCR tests and blood sampling performed. Between 23 and 31 March 2020, the week of the UK lockdown, healthcare workers were enrolled and then followed up weekly for as long as 16 weeks. Sequenced material: whole blood. Here the chain combines TRBV29-1 and TRBJ2-1, with no confidently assigned D gene. This clonotype was obtained from an adult who was a healthcare worker with PCR-confirmed SARS-CoV-2 infection or an uninfected control (not recorded which). The nucleotides read TGCAGCGTTGAAGGGCCAATCTCCTACAATGAGCAGTTCTTC. This translates into CSVEGPISYNEQFF.